Below are 13 T cell receptor beta chains sequenced from a single sample in a study of OX40 agonist ivuxolimab in advanced cancers. TCRdb's copy holds only in-frame clones and misses some; the assay was immunoSEQ multiplex PCR. The sample shows roughly 80,000 clones, more than 75% of them seen only once. The sample consisted of CD4+ or CD8+ T cells sorted from blood, taken in a trial of the OX40 agonist ivuxolimab. These receptors all stem from an adult with an advanced solid tumor such as melanoma, head and neck, liver or kidney cancer.

This chain links TRBV7-2 with TRBJ2-5; the match to TRBD2 covers 7 bases. CDR1 is SGHTA, CDR2 FQGNSA, per germline. Losses at the gene ends were 5 bases for V and 1 base for J; bases not matched to a gene: 7. The CDR3 runs to 15 residues. The CDR3 region is CASSNRLAFQETQYF. In DNA form, the CDR3 reads TGTGCCAGCAGCAATAGACTAGCTTTCCAAGAGACCCAGTACTTC.

This chain links TRBV28 with TRBJ1-5; 9 nucleotides align to TRBD1. CDR3 length: 14 amino acids. The germline V gene encodes CDR1 MDHEN and CDR2 SYDVKM. The J segment lost 6 bases and the V segment lost 4 bases, leaving 4 bases of the junction unmatched. The CDR3: CASSSWTGVQPQHF. CDR3 bases: TGTGCCAGCAGTTCCTGGACAGGGGTTCAGCCCCAGCATTTT. Together with reference TRBV28 and TRBJ1-5, the CDR3 gives the full variable domain: DVKVTQSSRYLVKRTGEKVFLECVQDMDHENMFWYRQDPGLGLRLIYFSYDVKMKEKGDIPEGYSVSREKKERFSLILESASTNQTSMYLCASSSWTGVQPQHFGDGTRLSIL.

V is TRBV28 and J is TRBJ1-2; D remains ambiguous. The CDR3 has 11 residues. The V gene's germline CDR1 is MDHEN and CDR2 SYDVKM. Trimming removed 4 bases from V and 8 bases from J, with 8 bases in between. CDR3 protein: CASSWMGGYTF. In nucleotides, the CDR3 is TGTGCCAGCAGTTGGATGGGGGGCTACACCTTC.

This chain joins TRBV9 and TRBJ2-1; no firm D call. The CDR3 runs to 14 residues. Germline CDR1 is SGDLS and CDR2 is YYNGEE. The V end was cut by 6 bases, the J end by 9 bases, with 19 bases between. CDR3 residues: CASTSTSMGGEQFF. CDR3 bases: TGTGCCAGCACTTCGACATCGATGGGCGGTGAGCAGTTCTTC.

The rearrangement links TRBV6-5 to TRBJ2-1; D unclear. V was pared by 6 bases and J by 6 bases, with 15 bases between. Looked up from germline, CDR1 is MNHEY and CDR2 is SVGAGI. The CDR3 sequence is 14 residues long. The CDR3 DNA sequence: TGTGCCAGCAGCCTGAATCCGACCGGCAATGAGCAGTTCTTC. Amino acid sequence: CASSLNPTGNEQFF.

V is TRBV6-4 and J is TRBJ2-1; 9 positions agree with TRBD2. The J segment lost 3 bases and the V segment lost 5 bases, leaving 11 bases of the junction unmatched. Germline CDR1 and CDR2: MRHNA and SNTAGT. The CDR3 spans 17 residues. CDR3 in DNA: TGTGCCAGCAGTCCCAACTATCTAGCGGGGAGCTACAATGAGCAGTTCTTC. This codes for CASSPNYLAGSYNEQFF.

This chain joins TRBV18 and TRBJ1-4; the D gene is possibly TRBD1 (6 bases). The CDR3 is made up of 15 amino acids. Germline-derived CDR1 and CDR2 are KGHSH and LQKENI. Trimming pared 0 bases from V and 3 bases from J, leaving 8 bases between. CDR3 amino acids: CASSPPTGSNEKLFF. For the CDR3, the DNA is TGTGCCAGCTCACCACCGACAGGATCTAATGAAAAACTGTTTTTT.

The J gene is TRBJ1-2, the V gene TRBV15, with unresolved D. CDR1 LNHNV and CDR2 YYDKDF come from the germline V gene (reference sequence). This CDR3 has 12 amino acids. V was shortened by 0 bases and J by 5 bases, with 4 bases between the two germline ends. CDR3 bases: TGTGCCACCAGCAGAGAACAGTATGGCTACACCTTC. Its translation is CATSREQYGYTF.

The rearrangement joins TRBV19 to TRBJ2-7; no firm D call. Germline V lookup: CDR1 LNHDA, CDR2 SQIVND (reference sequence). Between the trimmed V and J ends, which lost 6 bases and 3 bases, there was a span of 15 bases. The CDR3 runs to 14 residues. This CDR3 is CASSPKGLGYEQYF. CDR3 nucleotide sequence: TGTGCCAGTAGCCCTAAAGGTTTAGGCTACGAGCAGTACTTC.

This clone has a handful of counts. The chain recombines TRBV6-1 with TRBJ2-7; the match to TRBD2 covers 9 bases. With 4 bases clipped from V and 7 bases from J, the junction kept 11 bases outside the gene matches. The CDR3 has 15 amino acids. Germline values: CDR1 MNHNS, CDR2 SASEGT. CDR3 bases: TGTGCCAGCAGTGTTAACGGCGGGGGGGCGGGGGAGCAGTACGTC. Its translation is CASSVNGGGAGEQYV.

The V gene is TRBV7-2, the J gene TRBJ1-1; no definite D call. CDR1 SGHTA and CDR2 FQGNSA come from the germline V gene. This CDR3 contains 12 residues. Deletions cut 3 bases from V and 4 bases from J, with 6 bases between. CDR3 residues: CASSLSGTEAFF. The CDR3 DNA reads TGTGCCAGCAGCTTGTCGGGCACTGAAGCTTTCTTT.

V is TRBV6-5 and J is TRBJ1-4; 11 nucleotides match TRBD1. The ends lost 5 bases at V and 5 bases at J; junction bases unmatched: 1. Germline V gene sequence: CDR1 MNHEY, CDR2 SVGAGI. This CDR3 spans 14 amino acids. The CDR3 loop reads CASSGTGGNEKLFF. The CDR3 DNA follows: TGTGCCAGCAGTGGGACAGGGGGAAATGAAAAACTGTTTTTT.

The gene calls are TRBV11-2 and TRBJ2-3; 7 bases are a match to TRBD2. V shed 5 bases and J 2 bases; nucleotides not matched to a gene: 10. This CDR3 is 16 amino acids long. Germline lookup yields CDR1 SGHAT and CDR2 FQNNGV. In nucleotides, the CDR3 is TGTGCCAGCAGCCCCAAGCGGGGCCGTTACACAGATACGCAGTATTTT. Protein product: CASSPKRGRYTDTQYF.